A single sample is the source of the 19 T cell receptor beta chains below, sequenced in a study of neurological immune-mediated disorders. TCRdb reanalysed the 5' RACE reads using MiXCR and keeps one entry per CDR3 protein. The table lists approximately 70,000 distinct CDR3 sequences, about 4% of them singletons. Sequencing input: PBMCs. The source is a man aged 25 to 40 with multiple sclerosis.

This clonotype was counted many times. V usage is TRBV4-1 and J usage is TRBJ1-5, with a possible D match to TRBD1 (5 bases). Germline CDR1 and CDR2: MGHRA and YSYEKL. The CDR3 covers 15 residues. Between the trimmed V and J ends, which lost 4 bases and 3 bases, there was a span of 13 bases. For the CDR3, the DNA is TGCGCCAGCAGCCCCTTCGGGGGACCCAATCAGCCCCAGCATTTT. Translated: CASSPFGGPNQPQHF.

This clonotype was seen at least ten times. The rearrangement joins TRBV5-1 to TRBJ2-3; 12 positions agree with TRBD2. V was pared by 3 bases and J by 6 bases, with 5 bases of the junction left unmatched. CDR3 length equals 15 residues. The germline V gene has CDR1 SGHRS and CDR2 YFSETQ. The CDR3 DNA reads TGCGCCAGCAGCTCCGGACTAGCGGGGTGGGATACGCAGTATTTT. It yields the protein CASSSGLAGWDTQYF.

This clonotype was observed a few times. The junction departs from germline at one end; a sequencing error may be responsible. The genes are TRBV3-1 and TRBJ1-5, with 7 bases identical to TRBD1. This CDR3 contains 15 residues. CDR1 and CDR2 from the germline V gene are LGHDT and YNNKEL (reference sequence). CDR3 in DNA: TGTGCCAGCAGCCCCAGACAGGGATCGGGTCAGCCCCAGAATTTT. Its protein is CASSPRQGSGQPQNF.

This clonotype was recorded many times. The CDR3 DNA follows: TGCAGTGCTAGCCAATTGGAGACCCAGTACTTC. It is translated as CSASQLETQYF. The chain couples TRBV20-1 to TRBJ2-5; D gene uncertain. The germline CDR1 and CDR2 sequences are DFQATT and SNEGSKA (reference sequence). CDR3 length: 11 residues. Trimming cost V 3 bases and J 5 bases, with 7 bases left between them.

The chain combines TRBV12-3 or TRBV12-4 with TRBJ2-5; TRBD1 aligns across 7 bases. This CDR3 is 17 amino acids long. The J segment lost 3 bases and the V segment lost 1 base, leaving 11 bases of the junction unmatched. CDR3: CASSLEVFGTDKETQYF. The DNA for the CDR3 is TGTGCCAGCAGTTTAGAAGTTTTTGGGACAGATAAAGAGACCCAGTACTTC.

This clonotype was seen many times. V and J are TRBV20-1 and TRBJ2-1; TRBD2 aligns across 8 bases. J gave up 4 bases and V 3 bases, and 2 bases lay outside the gene matches. CDR1 is DFQATT and CDR2 is SNEGSKA in the germline V gene (reference sequence). This CDR3 spans 13 amino acids. CDR3: CSARGLVYNEQFF. The CDR3 DNA reads TGCAGTGCTAGGGGACTAGTGTACAATGAGCAGTTCTTC.

This clonotype was observed many times. The chain has TRBV7-9 and TRBJ2-5, with D possibly being TRBD1 or TRBD2 (6 bases each). Germline lookup yields CDR1 SEHNR and CDR2 FQNEAQ (reference sequence). V lost 2 bases and J 7 bases, leaving 14 bases between the germline ends. The CDR3 extends over 14 amino acids. CDR3 in amino acids: CASSLTAGRGTQYF. The CDR3 nucleotides read TGTGCCAGCAGCTTAACAGCGGGCAGGGGGACCCAGTACTTC.

This clonotype was counted only a few times. This chain connects TRBV15 to TRBJ1-3; 9 bases match TRBD1. The CDR3 runs 15 residues. CDR1 and CDR2 from the germline V gene are LNHNV and YYDKDF (reference sequence). V trimming: 5 bases; J trimming: 2 bases; junction bases outside the gene matches: 4. CDR3 sequence reads: CATSGRQGAGNTIYF. As DNA, the CDR3 is TGTGCCACCAGCGGCAGACAGGGGGCTGGAAACACCATATATTTT. Together with reference TRBV15 and TRBJ1-3, the CDR3 gives the full variable domain: DAMVIQNPRYQVTQFGKPVTLSCSQTLNHNVMYWYQQKSSQAPKLLFHYYDKDFNNEADTPDNFQSRRPNTSFCFLDIRSPGLGDTAMYLCATSGRQGAGNTIYFGEGSWLTVV.

This clonotype was counted ten times or more. The chain carries TRBV20-1 and TRBJ2-1; D unclear. Germline lookup yields CDR1 DFQATT and CDR2 SNEGSKA (reference sequence). This CDR3 has 13 residues. The V gene lost 3 bases and the J gene lost 7 bases, with 13 bases spanning the gap. In nucleotides, the CDR3 is TGCAGTGCTAGGGTTTCTGGGTGGAATGAGCAGTTCTTC. Translation: CSARVSGWNEQFF.

Many counts were recorded for this clonotype. The V and J genes are TRBV7-2 and TRBJ2-5; 8 bases fit TRBD1. V lost 4 bases, J lost 5 bases, and 9 bases stayed unmatched. CDR3 size: 15 residues. Germline V lookup: CDR1 SGHTA, CDR2 FQGNSA. The CDR3 DNA is TGTGCCAGCAGCTCGGGACAGGCTGGGGGGGAGACCCAGTACTTC. Translated, it gives CASSSGQAGGETQYF.

This clonotype was detected ten times or more. The chain carries TRBV4-1 and TRBJ2-6; D ambiguous. The ends were cut back, 1 base at V and 0 bases at J, with 4 bases in the middle. This CDR3 is built from 15 residues. Looked up from germline, CDR1 is MGHRA and CDR2 is YSYEKL. CDR3 DNA sequence: TGCGCCAGCAGCCAAGTTCTCTCTGGGGCCAACGTCCTGACTTTC. Amino acids: CASSQVLSGANVLTF.

This clonotype was seen ten or more times. V gene TRBV5-1 combines with J gene TRBJ1-1; D possibly corresponds to TRBD1 (5 bases). CDR3 length equals 15 residues. Per the germline V gene, CDR1 is SGHRS and CDR2 is YFSETQ. V shed 0 bases and J shed 4 bases, with 13 bases lying between them. The CDR3, as DNA: TGCGCCAGCAGCTTGGGCGGCGGGGGGGGCACTGAAGCTTTCTTT. Translated, it gives CASSLGGGGGTEAFF.

This clonotype was found many times. The chain couples TRBV15 to TRBJ2-1; 9 bases map to TRBD1. Germline loops: CDR1 LNHNV, CDR2 YYDKDF (reference sequence). The junction had 6 bases not matched to a gene; V was cut back by 2 bases and J by 7 bases. The CDR3 length is 15 residues. The CDR3 region is CATSRSRQGGNEQFF. DNA of the CDR3: TGTGCCACCAGCAGAAGTAGACAGGGGGGGAATGAGCAGTTCTTC. The variable domain in full, with the rest retrieved from reference TRBV15 and TRBJ2-1, is DAMVIQNPRYQVTQFGKPVTLSCSQTLNHNVMYWYQQKSSQAPKLLFHYYDKDFNNEADTPDNFQSRRPNTSFCFLDIRSPGLGDTAMYLCATSRSRQGGNEQFFGPGTRLTVL.

This clonotype has ten or more counts. The chain couples TRBV5-5 to TRBJ2-5; D might be TRBD1 (6 bases). The V and J ends lost 1 base and 1 base respectively, with 8 bases between them. The CDR3 consists of 14 residues. Germline V CDR1 and CDR2: SGHKS, YYEKEE (reference sequence). In DNA form, the CDR3 reads TGTGCCAGCAGCTTGCCAGGGGTCCAAGAGACCCAGTACTTC. Its protein is CASSLPGVQETQYF. Full variable domain (remainder filled in from reference TRBV5-5 and TRBJ2-5): DAGVTQSPTHLIKTRGQQVTLRCSPISGHKSVSWYQQVLGQGPQFIFQYYEKEERGRGNFPDRFSARQFPNYSSELNVNALLLGDSALYLCASSLPGVQETQYFGPGTRLLVL.

Concerning this clonotype: One base away lies a much larger clone, so this may be a sequencing read error. This sequence joins TRBV7-2 and TRBJ2-3; D remains ambiguous. In germline, CDR1 is SGHTA, CDR2 FQGNSA. V lost 2 bases and J 0 bases, leaving 9 bases between the germline ends. The CDR3 is 15 residues long. DNA of the CDR3: TGTGCCAGCAGCTTAATGCACAAGAGCACAGATACGCAGTATTTT. Protein sequence: CASSLMHKSTDTQYF.

Only a few counts were recorded for this clonotype. It may be a read error: a sequence one base away is much more abundant. The rearrangement links TRBV11-2 to TRBJ1-1; D uncertain. Germline lookup yields CDR1 SGHAT and CDR2 FQNNGV. The CDR3 is 13 residues long. The V end lost 4 bases, the J end lost 1 base, and 7 bases lay between the germline ends. The CDR3 protein is CASSSQENTEAFF. CDR3 nucleotide sequence: TGTGCCAGCAGCTCCCAGGAGAACACTGAAGCTTTCTTT.

The chain carries TRBV27 and TRBJ1-2, with unresolved D. V gave up 3 bases and J gave up 1 base, with 15 bases separating them. From germline, CDR1 is MNHEY and CDR2 SMNVEV (reference sequence). The CDR3 sequence is 16 residues long. CDR3 in amino acids: CASSFRSGLNNYGYTF. In nucleotides, the CDR3 is TGTGCCAGCAGTTTTCGTTCGGGGTTAAATAACTATGGCTACACCTTC.

This clonotype was counted ten times or more. The chain combines TRBV25-1 with TRBJ2-7; maybe TRBD2 (5 bases). This CDR3 has 13 amino acids. Germline V gives CDR1 MGHDK, CDR2 SYGVNS. V was pared by 4 bases and J by 4 bases, with 11 bases between. The CDR3 spells CASSAPGIYEQYF. In DNA form, the CDR3 reads TGTGCCAGCAGTGCCCCGGGGATATACGAGCAGTACTTC.

This clonotype has a count of ten or more. CDR3 sequence: CASTSANTGELFF. The CDR3, as DNA: TGTGCCAGCACGTCGGCAAACACCGGGGAGCTGTTTTTT. This rearrangement joins TRBV6-6 to TRBJ2-2; no reliable D call. Trimming removed 7 bases from V and 2 bases from J, with 8 bases in between. The CDR3 sequence is 13 residues long. CDR1 and CDR2 from the germline V gene are MNHNY and SVGAGI (reference sequence).